This T cell receptor beta chain was sequenced in a study of T cell changes during pregnancy in multiple sclerosis. Produced via immunoSEQ multiplex PCR; TCRdb's table is partial and in-frame only. This table holds fewer than 65,000 clones, roughly 91% found once. Trimming removed 1 base from V and 7 bases from J, with 16 bases in between. CDR3 length equals 15 residues. The V gene's germline CDR1 is MNHEY and CDR2 SMNVEV (reference sequence). The sample here was peripheral blood, taken before pregnancy. This chain uses TRBV27 with TRBJ1-2; tentatively, D is TRBD1 (5 bases). The receptor comes from a female donor with multiple sclerosis, enrolled in a pregnancy study. The CDR3 loop is CASSLLGGEESGYTF. In nucleotides, the CDR3 is TGTGCCAGCAGTTTATTGGGGGGGGAGGAGAGTGGCTACACCTTC.